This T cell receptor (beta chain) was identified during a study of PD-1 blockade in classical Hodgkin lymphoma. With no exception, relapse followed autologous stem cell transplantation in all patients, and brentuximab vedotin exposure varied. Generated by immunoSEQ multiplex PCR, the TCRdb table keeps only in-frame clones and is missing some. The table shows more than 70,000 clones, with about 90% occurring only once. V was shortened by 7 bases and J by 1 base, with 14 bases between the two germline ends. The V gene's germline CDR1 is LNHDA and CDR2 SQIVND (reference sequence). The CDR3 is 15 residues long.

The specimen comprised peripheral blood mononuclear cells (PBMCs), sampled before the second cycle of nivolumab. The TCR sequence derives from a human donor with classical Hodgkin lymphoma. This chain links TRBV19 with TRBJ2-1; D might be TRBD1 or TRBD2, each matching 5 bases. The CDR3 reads CASKPGTDSYNEQFF. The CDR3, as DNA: TGTGCCAGTAAACCCGGGACGGATTCCTACAATGAGCAGTTCTTC.